This record looks at one T cell receptor (beta chain) sequence and its context. As yet, its antigen is unknown. The data were obtained in a study of shared clonotypes between healthy human individuals. Study summary: The composition of the donors was a couple of women and a few men aged 18 to 49. Study-wide points: The small donor group covered limited genetic and exposure diversity.

Sequencing used immunoSEQ multiplex PCR; TCRdb keeps in-frame clones, though not all of them. The table has around 2,000,000 clones, around 93% seen once; the top ten hold 1.5% to 2%. CD45RO negativity and positive selection for CCR7 defined naive CD8 cells, a population that excluded terminally differentiated effector memory CD45RA+ cells. Donation came from healthy HIV-negative adults that had no recent acute infections or vaccinations. Every one of the donors was a Caucasian adult that lived in Nashville, Tennessee. The germline V gene has CDR1 MDHEN and CDR2 SYDVKM. V was trimmed by 3 bases and J by 10 bases, leaving 16 bases between them. This CDR3 spans 14 amino acids.

Sequencing was carried out using naive CD8+ T cells from PBMCs. The TCR comes from a man younger than 35 in good health. Some clones in this sample may be carry-over from other donors' samples. The chain combines TRBV28 with TRBJ2-1; D possibly uses TRBD1 or TRBD2 (7 bases each). The CDR3 reads CASSLTGTTVEQFF. CDR3 nucleotides: TGTGCCAGCAGTTTGACAGGGACTACCGTAGAGCAGTTCTTC.